This note documents a single TCR beta chain sequence. As yet, its antigen is unknown. The table came from immunoSEQ multiplex PCR; TCRdb's copy has only in-frame clones and leaves some out. The data contain approximately 620,000 clones, more than 95% of them singletons. The study separated CD4+ cells into CD45RA+ naive and CD45RA-negative memory subsets. J gave up 1 base and V 2 bases, and 4 bases lay outside the gene matches. The CDR3 runs 16 residues. From germline, CDR1 is SGHRS and CDR2 YFSETQ. The data derive from a study of shared clonotypes between healthy human individuals. Study background: A donor's plate count was three for CD4 naive and three for CD4 memory; CD8 naive had two and CD8 memory one.

General study points: Though the depth was large, rarefaction showed that sorted-subset sequencing was incomplete.

The clonotype was recovered from a woman aged 30 to 39 in good health. The V call is TRBV5-1, the J call TRBJ2-2; 8 bases are shared with TRBD2. The sample taken for sequencing was naive CD4+ T cells sorted from blood. Subset of the sample: CD45RA+ positively selected. The DNA of the CDR3 is TGCGCCAGCAGCTTCATCCTAGCGGGGAACACCGGGGAGCTGTTTTTT. Translation: CASSFILAGNTGELFF.